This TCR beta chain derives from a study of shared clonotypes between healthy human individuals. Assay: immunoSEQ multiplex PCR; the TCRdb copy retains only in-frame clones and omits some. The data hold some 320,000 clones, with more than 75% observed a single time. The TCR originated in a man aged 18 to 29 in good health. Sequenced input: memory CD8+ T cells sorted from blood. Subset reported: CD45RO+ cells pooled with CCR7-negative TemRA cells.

The CDR3 is CASRAAVSGYGYTF. As DNA, the CDR3 is TGTGCCAGCAGGGCCGCGGTTTCGGGCTATGGCTACACCTTC. The rearrangement joins TRBV6-5 to TRBJ1-2; D is ambiguous. This CDR3 has 14 residues. The V gene lost 6 bases and the J gene lost 4 bases, with 15 bases spanning the gap. Germline CDR1 and CDR2: MNHEY and SVGAGI.